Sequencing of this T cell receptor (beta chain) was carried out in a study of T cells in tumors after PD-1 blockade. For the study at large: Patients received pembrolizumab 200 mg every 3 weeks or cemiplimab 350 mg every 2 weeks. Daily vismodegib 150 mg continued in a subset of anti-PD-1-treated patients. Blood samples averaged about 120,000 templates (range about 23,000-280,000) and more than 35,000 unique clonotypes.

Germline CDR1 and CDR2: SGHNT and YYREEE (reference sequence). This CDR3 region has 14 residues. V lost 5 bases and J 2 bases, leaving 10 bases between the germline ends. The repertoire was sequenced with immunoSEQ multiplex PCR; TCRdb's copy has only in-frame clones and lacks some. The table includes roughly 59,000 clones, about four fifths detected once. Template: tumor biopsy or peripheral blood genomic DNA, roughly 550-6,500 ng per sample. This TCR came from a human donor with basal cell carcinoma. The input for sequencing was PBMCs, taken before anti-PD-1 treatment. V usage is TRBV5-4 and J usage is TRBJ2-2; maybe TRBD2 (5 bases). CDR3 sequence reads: CASRREINTGELFF. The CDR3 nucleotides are TGTGCCAGCAGACGGGAAATTAACACCGGGGAGCTGTTTTTT. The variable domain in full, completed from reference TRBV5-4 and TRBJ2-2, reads ETGVTQSPTHLIKTRGQQVTLRCSSQSGHNTVSWYQQALGQGPQFIFQYYREEENGRGNFPPRFSGLQFPNYSSELNVNALELDDSALYLCASRREINTGELFFGEGSRLTVL.